A single sample is the source of the 16 T cell receptor beta chains below, sequenced in a study of T-cell reconstitution after alpha-beta-depleted transplantation in children. Preparation of the TCRbeta library used unique molecular identifiers. TCRdb recomputed calls from the PCR reads with MiXCR, one row per CDR3 protein. Here the sample spans 200,000 to 300,000 distinct CDR3 sequences, 12% being singletons. The sample consisted of PBMCs from the stem cell graft donor, taken from the stem cell graft. The receptor set was obtained from a human donor who donated a stem cell graft to a child with acute lymphoblastic leukemia.

This clonotype was seen at least ten times. The chain recombines TRBV7-9 with TRBJ2-3; TRBD1 agrees at 7 bases. CDR1 is SEHNR, CDR2 FQNEAQ, per germline (reference sequence). The CDR3 consists of 15 residues. The ends lost 5 bases at V and 2 bases at J; junction bases unmatched: 7. In DNA form, the CDR3 reads TGTGCCAGCAGCCCGACAGGGTCTGTCACAGATACGCAGTATTTT. Its translation: CASSPTGSVTDTQYF.

At least ten counts were recorded for this clonotype. V gene TRBV4-2 combines with J gene TRBJ1-5; 10 bases map to TRBD1. Per the germline V gene, CDR1 is LGHNA and CDR2 is YNFKEQ. CDR3 length: 15 amino acids. After removal of 0 bases from V and 9 bases from J, the junction contained 5 bases not matched to a gene. The CDR3 sequence: CASSQDRDRGGPQHF. Written as DNA, the CDR3 is TGTGCCAGCAGCCAAGATCGGGACAGGGGTGGGCCCCAGCATTTT.

A remark on this clonotype: This sequence may be a read error, since a much larger clone differs from it by one base. The chain combines TRBV5-1 with TRBJ1-2; a weak D match, TRBD1 (6 bases). Germline CDR1 SGHRS, CDR2 YFSETQ. The CDR3 has 14 residues. The CDR3 coding sequence is TGCGCCAGCACCTTGGACAGACCTAACTATGGCTACACCTTC. This sequence encodes CASTLDRPNYGYTF.

This clonotype showed up many times. V usage is TRBV5-1 and J usage is TRBJ1-5; no reliable D call. The CDR3 has 15 amino acids. Per germline, CDR1 SGHRS and CDR2 YFSETQ. V dropped 0 bases and J dropped 1 base, with 8 bases sitting between them. DNA for the CDR3: TGCGCCAGCAGCTTGGACCACGGAAGCAATCAGCCCCAGCATTTT. Translating gives CASSLDHGSNQPQHF.

In this sample, this clonotype turned up many times. The genes are TRBV14 and TRBJ1-6, with D possibly being TRBD1 (6 bases). The V end was cut by 4 bases, the J end by 7 bases, with 17 bases between. This CDR3 comprises 16 residues. Germline V gene sequence: CDR1 SGHDN, CDR2 FVKESK. The CDR3 loop reads CASSPLWTDRNSPLHF. The DNA of the CDR3 is TGTGCCAGCAGCCCCCTGTGGACGGACAGAAATTCACCCCTCCACTTT.

The V call is TRBV27, the J call TRBJ2-7; 9 positions agree with TRBD1. The junction had 4 bases not matched to a gene; V was cut back by 1 base and J by 3 bases. The CDR3 spans 15 residues. The germline V gene encodes CDR1 MNHEY and CDR2 SMNVEV (reference sequence). CDR3 nucleotides: TGTGCCAGCAGTTTATTGGGGACAGGGCGCTACGAGCAGTACTTC. Its translation: CASSLLGTGRYEQYF.

This clonotype was picked up many times. The CDR3 nucleotides are TGTGCCAGCAGTTTACCTAGCGGGAGTCGGTCCGATACGCAGTATTTT. Encoded protein: CASSLPSGSRSDTQYF. The rearrangement links TRBV28 to TRBJ2-3, with 10 bases fitting TRBD2. This CDR3 has 16 residues. CDR1 is MDHEN and CDR2 is SYDVKM in the germline V gene. Unmatched junction bases numbered 8, after V lost 2 bases and J lost 6 bases. The full variable domain, rest sourced from reference TRBV28 and TRBJ2-3, is DVKVTQSSRYLVKRTGEKVFLECVQDMDHENMFWYRQDPGLGLRLIYFSYDVKMKEKGDIPEGYSVSREKKERFSLILESASTNQTSMYLCASSLPSGSRSDTQYFGPGTRLTVL.

This clonotype was seen at least ten times. This rearrangement joins TRBV20-1 to TRBJ1-1; D gene uncertain. Germline assignment: CDR1 DFQATT and CDR2 SNEGSKA (reference sequence). This CDR3 has 13 residues. Trimming left V 7 bases short and J 0 bases short, with 12 bases between. The chain's CDR3 is CSGLSAMNTEAFF. The CDR3, as DNA: TGCAGTGGTCTTTCTGCTATGAACACTGAAGCTTTCTTT.

This clonotype was picked up one time. The chain links TRBV18 to TRBJ2-7; weak D call: TRBD1 (5 bases). CDR3 length equals 15 residues. Looked up from germline, CDR1 is KGHSH and CDR2 is LQKENI. V was pared by 2 bases and J by 7 bases, with 18 bases between. This CDR3 reads CASSPTTDTPWEQYF. The CDR3, as DNA: TGTGCCAGCTCACCAACGACAGACACCCCGTGGGAGCAGTACTTC.

This clonotype appeared many times. CDR3 DNA: TGTGCCAGCTCACCGCCGACTAGCCACTACGAGCAGTACTTC. This translates into CASSPPTSHYEQYF. The chain recombines TRBV18 with TRBJ2-7; 7 nucleotides match TRBD2. The CDR3 has 14 amino acids. Unmatched junction bases numbered 5, after V lost 3 bases and J lost 3 bases. Germline CDR1 KGHSH, CDR2 LQKENI. Full variable domain (missing parts from reference TRBV18 and TRBJ2-7): NAGVMQNPRHLVRRRGQEARLRCSPMKGHSHVYWYRQLPEEGLKFMVYLQKENIIDESGMPKERFSAEFPKEGPSILRIQQVVRGDSAAYFCASSPPTSHYEQYFGPGTRLTVT.

This clonotype has ten or more counts. The V call is TRBV4-2, the J call TRBJ2-1, with D maybe TRBD1 (6 bases). Germline V gene data show CDR1 as LGHNA and CDR2 as YNFKEQ. V lost 1 base, J lost 7 bases, and 11 bases lay in between. This CDR3 is 14 amino acids long. CDR3 nucleotide sequence: TGTGCCAGCAGCCAAGCTGAGGGGGAAAATGAGCAGTTCTTC. Translating it yields CASSQAEGENEQFF.

This clonotype was counted many times. This sequence joins TRBV12-3 or TRBV12-4 and TRBJ1-5; the D is unclear. The V and J ends lost 4 bases and 5 bases respectively, with 9 bases between them. The CDR3 loop spans 13 amino acids. This chain's CDR3 is CASSYTPDQPQHF. Written as DNA, the CDR3 is TGTGCCAGCAGTTATACACCCGATCAGCCCCAGCATTTT.

Ten or more counts support this clonotype. CDR3 DNA: TGTGCCAGCAGTGGGGGTGGTCAGCCCCAGCATTTT. Amino acid sequence: CASSGGGQPQHF. V and J are TRBV25-1 and TRBJ1-5; D is undetermined. The germline gives CDR1 MGHDK, CDR2 SYGVNS. The length of the CDR3 is 12 residues. Trimming left V 4 bases short and J 6 bases short, with 7 bases between.

This clonotype was seen repeatedly, ten times or more. The rearrangement joins TRBV5-1 to TRBJ2-3, with 7 bases aligning to TRBD1. Germline lookup yields CDR1 SGHRS and CDR2 YFSETQ. V shed 2 bases and J 3 bases; nucleotides not matched to a gene: 15. CDR3 length equals 18 residues. This CDR3 reads CASSFVKGAVGSTDTQYF. CDR3 DNA: TGCGCCAGCAGCTTTGTTAAGGGGGCGGTTGGGTCGACAGATACGCAGTATTTT.

The sample holds many counts of this clonotype. CDR3 in DNA: TGCAGTGCCCAGCAGGGGGATCAGCCCCAGCATTTT. Its protein is CSAQQGDQPQHF. This chain links TRBV20-1 with TRBJ1-5; 7 nucleotides match TRBD1. The CDR3 spans 12 residues. Per germline, CDR1 DFQATT and CDR2 SNEGSKA (reference sequence). The V and J ends lost 6 bases and 5 bases, in that order; junction bases with no gene match: 4.

This chain connects TRBV19 to TRBJ1-1, with D unresolved. This CDR3 has 14 amino acids. Per germline, CDR1 LNHDA and CDR2 SQIVND (reference sequence). V dropped 3 bases and J dropped 1 base, with 9 bases sitting between them. CDR3 sequence: CASSINPGNTEAFF. The CDR3 nucleotides read TGTGCCAGTAGTATCAATCCTGGGAACACTGAAGCTTTCTTT. The full variable domain, in which reference TRBV19 and TRBJ1-1 provide the parts outside the CDR3, is DGGITQSPKYLFRKEGQNVTLSCEQNLNHDAMYWYRQDPGQGLRLIYYSQIVNDFQKGDIAEGYSVSREKKESFPLTVTSAQKNPTAFYLCASSINPGNTEAFFGQGTRLTVV.